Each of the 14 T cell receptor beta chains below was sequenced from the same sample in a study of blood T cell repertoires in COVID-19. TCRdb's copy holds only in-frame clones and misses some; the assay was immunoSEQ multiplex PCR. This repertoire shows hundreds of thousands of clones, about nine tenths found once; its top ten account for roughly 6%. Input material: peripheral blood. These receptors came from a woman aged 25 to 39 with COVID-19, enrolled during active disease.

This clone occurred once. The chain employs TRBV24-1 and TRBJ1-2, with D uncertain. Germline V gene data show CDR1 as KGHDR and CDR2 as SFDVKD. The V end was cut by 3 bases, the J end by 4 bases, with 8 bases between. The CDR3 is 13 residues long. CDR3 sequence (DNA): TGTGCCACCAGTGATAGCGCCTCCTATGGCTACACCTTC. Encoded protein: CATSDSASYGYTF.

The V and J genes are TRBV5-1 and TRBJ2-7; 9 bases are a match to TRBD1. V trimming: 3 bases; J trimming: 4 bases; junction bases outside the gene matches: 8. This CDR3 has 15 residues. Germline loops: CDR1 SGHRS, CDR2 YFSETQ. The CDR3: CASSSRDRVGYEQYF. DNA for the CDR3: TGCGCCAGCAGCTCCCGGGACAGGGTGGGATACGAGCAGTACTTC. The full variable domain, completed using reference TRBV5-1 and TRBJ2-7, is KAGVTQTPRYLIKTRGQQVTLSCSPISGHRSVSWYQQTPGQGLQFLFEYFSETQRNKGNFPGRFSGRQFSNSRSEMNVSTLELGDSALYLCASSSRDRVGYEQYFGPGTRLTVT.

CDR3 in amino acids: CASSLGPNRELFF. The DNA of the CDR3 is TGTGCCAGCAGTTTAGGGCCAAACAGGGAGCTGTTTTTT. The rearrangement uses TRBV12-3 or TRBV12-4 and TRBJ2-2; D gene unclear. The CDR3 contains 13 residues. Trimming left V 1 base short and J 9 bases short, with 9 bases between.

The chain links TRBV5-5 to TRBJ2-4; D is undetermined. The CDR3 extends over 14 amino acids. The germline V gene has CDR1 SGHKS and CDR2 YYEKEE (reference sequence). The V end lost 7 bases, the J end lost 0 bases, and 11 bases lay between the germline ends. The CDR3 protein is CASPPAVAKNIQYF. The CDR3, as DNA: TGTGCCAGCCCACCGGCGGTAGCCAAAAACATTCAGTACTTC. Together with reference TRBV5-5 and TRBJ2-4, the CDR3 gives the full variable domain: DAGVTQSPTHLIKTRGQQVTLRCSPISGHKSVSWYQQVLGQGPQFIFQYYEKEERGRGNFPDRFSARQFPNYSSELNVNALLLGDSALYLCASPPAVAKNIQYFGAGTRLSVL.

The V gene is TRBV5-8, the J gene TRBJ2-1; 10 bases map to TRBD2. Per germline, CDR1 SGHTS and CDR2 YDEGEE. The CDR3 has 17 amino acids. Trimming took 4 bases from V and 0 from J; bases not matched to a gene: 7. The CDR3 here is CASSTGLAPSSYNEQFF. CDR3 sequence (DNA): TGTGCCAGCAGCACGGGACTAGCGCCGAGCTCCTACAATGAGCAGTTCTTC. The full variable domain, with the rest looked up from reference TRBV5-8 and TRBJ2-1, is EAGVTQSPTHLIKTRGQQATLRCSPISGHTSVYWYQQALGLGLQFLLWYDEGEERNRGNFPPRFSGRQFPNYSSELNVNALELEDSALYLCASSTGLAPSSYNEQFFGPGTRLTVL.

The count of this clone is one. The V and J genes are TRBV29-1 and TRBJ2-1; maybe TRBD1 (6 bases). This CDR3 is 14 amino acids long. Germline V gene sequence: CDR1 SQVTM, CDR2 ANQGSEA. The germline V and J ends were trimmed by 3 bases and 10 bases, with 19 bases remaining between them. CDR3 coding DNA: TGCAGCGTTGAGGTTACAGGGTTGTTCAACGAGCAGTTCTTC. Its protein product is CSVEVTGLFNEQFF.

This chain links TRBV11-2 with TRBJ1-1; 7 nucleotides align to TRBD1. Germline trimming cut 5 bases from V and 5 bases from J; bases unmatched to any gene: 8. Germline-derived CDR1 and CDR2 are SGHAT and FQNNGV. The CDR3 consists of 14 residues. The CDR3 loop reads CASSKKQGYTEAFF. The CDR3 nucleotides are TGTGCCAGCAGCAAGAAACAGGGGTATACTGAAGCTTTCTTT.

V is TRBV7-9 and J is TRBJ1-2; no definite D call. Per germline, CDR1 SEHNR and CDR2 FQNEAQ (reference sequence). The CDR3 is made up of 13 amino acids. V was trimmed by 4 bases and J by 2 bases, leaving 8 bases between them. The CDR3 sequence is CASSSARNYGYTF. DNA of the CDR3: TGTGCCAGCAGCTCTGCCCGGAACTATGGCTACACCTTC.

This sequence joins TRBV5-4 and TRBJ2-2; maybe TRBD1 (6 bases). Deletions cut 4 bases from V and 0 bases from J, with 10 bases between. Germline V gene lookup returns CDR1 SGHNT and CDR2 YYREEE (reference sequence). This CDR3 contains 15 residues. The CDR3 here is CASSPRTANTGELFF. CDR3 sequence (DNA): TGTGCCAGCAGCCCGAGGACAGCGAACACCGGGGAGCTGTTTTTT.

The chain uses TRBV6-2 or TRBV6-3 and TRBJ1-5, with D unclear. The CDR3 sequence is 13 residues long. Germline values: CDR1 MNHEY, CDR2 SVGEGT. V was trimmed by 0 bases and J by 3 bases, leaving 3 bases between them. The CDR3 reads CASSYSLNQPQHF. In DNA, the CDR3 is TGTGCCAGCAGTTACTCCCTCAATCAGCCCCAGCATTTT.

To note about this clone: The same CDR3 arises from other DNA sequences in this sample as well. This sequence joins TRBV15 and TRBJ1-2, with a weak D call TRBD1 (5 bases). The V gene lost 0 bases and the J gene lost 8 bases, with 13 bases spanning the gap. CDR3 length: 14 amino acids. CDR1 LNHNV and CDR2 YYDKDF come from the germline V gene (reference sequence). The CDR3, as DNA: TGTGCCACCAGCAGAGATCGGGCAGGGCGCGGCTACACCTTC. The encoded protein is CATSRDRAGRGYTF.

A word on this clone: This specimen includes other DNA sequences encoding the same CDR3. In DNA, the CDR3 is TGTGCCAGCAGTCTCACAGGGGACTATGGCTACACCTTC. Amino acid sequence: CASSLTGDYGYTF. J is TRBJ1-2 and V is TRBV6-5; TRBD1 aligns across 7 bases. The V segment lost 5 bases and the J segment 3 bases; nucleotides outside the gene matches: 3. The CDR3 has 13 residues. The germline CDR1 and CDR2 sequences are MNHEY and SVGAGI.

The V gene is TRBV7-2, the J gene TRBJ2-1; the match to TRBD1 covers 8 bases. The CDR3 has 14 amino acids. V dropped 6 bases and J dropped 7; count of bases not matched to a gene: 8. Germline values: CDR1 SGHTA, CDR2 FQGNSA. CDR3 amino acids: CASRPTGVSNEQFF. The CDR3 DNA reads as TGTGCCAGCAGGCCGACAGGGGTTTCGAATGAGCAGTTCTTC.

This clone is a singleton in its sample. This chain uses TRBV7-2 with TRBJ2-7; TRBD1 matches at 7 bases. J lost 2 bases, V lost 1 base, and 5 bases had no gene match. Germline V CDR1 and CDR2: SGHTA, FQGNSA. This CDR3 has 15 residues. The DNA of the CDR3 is TGTGCCAGCAGCTTAGAGACAGGGCATCCCTACGAGCAGTACTTC. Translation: CASSLETGHPYEQYF.